This T cell receptor beta chain came from a study of control samples from healthy donors and cancer patients. The data were produced by immunoSEQ multiplex PCR, yet TCRdb's version contains in-frame clones alone and is incomplete. Here the sample spans roughly 74,000 clones, around 94% being singletons. The clonotype was recovered from a woman aged 18-29 years in good health. Sample: blood.

DNA for the CDR3: TGTGCCAGCAGCCGAAAACTCTCTGGAAACACCATATATTTT. Amino acids: CASSRKLSGNTIYF. The V call is TRBV11-2, the J call TRBJ1-3; no definite D call. Germline V CDR1 and CDR2: SGHAT, FQNNGV. The CDR3 totals 14 residues. With 5 bases removed from V and 0 bases from J, the gap between germline ends came to 8 bases.